The source of this T cell receptor beta chain is a study of cytomegalovirus exposure and HLA in healthy donors. The CDR3 has 14 amino acids. CDR1 is MNHNY, CDR2 SVGAGI, per germline (reference sequence). With V trimmed by 5 bases and J by 7 bases, 3 bases remained unmatched. This PCR relied on a set of 60 Vbeta primers and 13 Jbeta primers. The assay was immunoSEQ multiplex PCR, and TCRdb's table has in-frame clones only and misses some. The sample has roughly 31,000 clones, 62% seen once. Sequenced sample: PBMCs. The TCR was taken from a male donor in good health and CMV-seropositive. V usage is TRBV6-6 and J usage is TRBJ2-1; 12 positions agree with TRBD2. Here the CDR3 DNA reads TGTGCCAGCAGTCGGACTAGCGGGATAAATGAGCAGTTCTTC. This encodes CASSRTSGINEQFF.